The present T cell receptor beta chain was sequenced within a study of patients with pleural tuberculosis. TCRdb ran MiXCR on the reads and lists one entry per CDR3 protein. The sample gives nearly 30,000 distinct CDR3 sequences, about 20% of which show up once; under 4% is in the top ten. This clonotype occurred many times. The CDR3 is 16 residues long. V gave up 3 bases and J gave up 1 base, with 18 bases separating them. Per germline, CDR1 SQVTM and CDR2 ANQGSEA. This sequence originates from a human donor with pleural tuberculosis. The source material was peripheral blood. V is TRBV29-1 and J is TRBJ1-1; D is uncertain. Here the CDR3 reads CSVDAGVPITNTEAFF. The CDR3 DNA reads as TGCAGCGTTGACGCCGGAGTCCCTATAACGAACACTGAAGCTTTCTTT. Full variable domain (remainder filled in from reference TRBV29-1 and TRBJ1-1): SAVISQKPSRDICQRGTSLTIQCQVDSQVTMMFWYRQQPGQSLTLIATANQGSEATYESGFVIDKFPISRPNLTFSTLTVSNMSPEDSSIYLCSVDAGVPITNTEAFFGQGTRLTVV.